This T cell receptor beta chain was recorded in a study of cytotoxic CD8 clonotypes in ibrutinib-treated CLL. About the study: Outcomes included roughly 24 partial and 2 complete responses; after median roughly 70 months, roughly 15 stayed remitted and 12 progressed. It was after a median approximately twelve months of treatment, range 6 to 36, that response samples were taken. Study-level results: Rare overall, public clonotypes shrank or held steady under therapy.

Genomic DNA (about 2.2 micrograms) was obtained from cryopreserved PBMCs for construction of TCR beta libraries. On this clone: What it recognizes is unknown.

The CDR3 loop spans 15 amino acids. The V segment lost 3 bases and the J segment 6 bases; nucleotides outside the gene matches: 10. Per the germline V gene, CDR1 is SGDLS and CDR2 is YYNGEE. TCRdb's table, derived via immunoSEQ multiplex PCR, lists solely in-frame clones and lacks some. The table has 300,000 to 400,000 clones, over 55% seen once. J is TRBJ2-7 and V is TRBV9, with TRBD2 matching over 9 bases. The sequence was collected from a human donor with chronic lymphocytic leukemia. Sequences were derived from PBMCs, sampled after 36 months of ibrutinib treatment. CDR3 residues: CASSAPGTSNGEQYF. The DNA for the CDR3 is TGTGCCAGCAGCGCACCCGGGACTAGCAACGGCGAGCAGTACTTC.